These 4 T cell receptor beta chains were sequenced from one sample in a study of breast tumors, draining lymph nodes, adjacent tissues. Axillary draining lymph nodes of breast cancer patients supplied the node samples. TCRdb re-called the multiplex PCR reads through MiXCR, storing one row per CDR3 protein. The sample contains around 130,000 distinct CDR3 sequences, 21% of which appear only once. Specimen: axillary lymph node tissue. The receptors originated from a female donor with breast cancer. Some clones in this sample may be carry-over from other donors' samples.

A few counts support this clonotype. Here the CDR3 reads CASSWTGFKNIQYF. In DNA, the CDR3 is TGTGCCAGCAGTTGGACAGGGTTCAAAAACATTCAGTACTTC. This chain links TRBV2 with TRBJ2-4; the match to TRBD1 covers 8 bases. V gave up 5 bases and J gave up 3 bases; unmatched junction bases: 3. The CDR3 runs 14 residues. Germline CDR1 is SNHLY and CDR2 is FYNNEI.

This clonotype was seen repeatedly, ten times or more. V gene TRBV6-1 combines with J gene TRBJ1-6; 10 bases are a match to TRBD1. The germline V gene encodes CDR1 MNHNS and CDR2 SASEGT. Trimming took 6 bases from V and 6 from J; bases not matched to a gene: 5. The CDR3 runs to 15 residues. The CDR3 protein is CASRIDRGLNSPLHF. For the CDR3, the DNA is TGTGCCAGCAGGATTGACAGGGGGCTTAATTCACCCCTCCACTTT.

There are a few counts of this clonotype. Being one base from a much bigger clone, this may be a read error. This chain links TRBV20-1 with TRBJ1-4; D unresolved. In germline, CDR1 is DFQATT, CDR2 SNEGSKA (reference sequence). CDR3 length: 12 residues. CDR3 protein: CGAWLINEKLFF. The CDR3, as DNA: TGCGGTGCGTGGCTGATTAATGAAAAACTGTTTTTT.

V usage is TRBV11-2 and J usage is TRBJ2-7; TRBD1 matches 9 bases. The CDR3 is made up of 15 amino acids. V lost 5 bases, J lost 5 bases, and 10 bases stayed unmatched. Germline-derived CDR1 and CDR2 are SGHAT and FQNNGV. The CDR3 is CASSHRGQGRHEQYF. CDR3 in DNA: TGTGCCAGCAGCCACAGGGGACAGGGCCGCCACGAGCAGTACTTC.